Each of the 22 T cell receptor beta chains below was sequenced from the same sample in a study of beta chain features in type 1 diabetes. cDNA synthesis used the whole RNA isolate, giving expressed TCRB sequences. The repertoire was sequenced with immunoSEQ multiplex PCR; TCRdb's copy has only in-frame clones and lacks some. The sample records 200,000 to 250,000 clones, roughly 70% being singletons. Sequences were obtained from naive CD4+ T cells from blood. These receptors originate from a man aged 30 to 45 in good health.

This clone showed up just once. This rearrangement joins TRBV30 to TRBJ2-6; D uncertain. CDR3 length: 15 residues. V was shortened by 5 bases and J by 4 bases, with 15 bases between the two germline ends. Germline CDR1 and CDR2: GTSNPN and SVGIG (reference sequence). This CDR3 reads CAWAWGRSGANVLTF. CDR3 sequence (DNA): TGTGCCTGGGCCTGGGGAAGGAGCGGGGCCAACGTCCTGACTTTC.

The chain combines TRBV29-1 with TRBJ2-5; 9 nucleotides align to TRBD2. J lost 4 bases, V lost 6 bases, and 6 bases had no gene match. CDR1 is SQVTM, CDR2 ANQGSEA, per germline. There are 13 residues in the CDR3. The chain's CDR3 is CSVSGGPRETQYF. For the CDR3, the DNA is TGCAGCGTCAGCGGGGGGCCTCGAGAGACCCAGTACTTC.

This clone is a singleton in its sample. The V and J genes are TRBV4-1 and TRBJ2-1; 12 nucleotides agree with TRBD2. The germline V gene has CDR1 MGHRA and CDR2 YSYEKL. The CDR3 covers 15 residues. V lost 2 bases to trimming and J lost 8 bases; unmatched junction nucleotides: 4. The DNA of the CDR3 is TGCGCCAGCAGCCAACTAGCGGGAGGGCCTCATGAGCAGTTCTTC. Translated: CASSQLAGGPHEQFF.

The chain employs TRBV7-8 and TRBJ2-1; D is undetermined. Germline V lookup: CDR1 SGHVS, CDR2 FQNEAQ. V dropped 2 bases and J dropped 8 bases, with 19 bases sitting between them. The CDR3 covers 16 residues. The CDR3 nucleotides are TGTGCCAGCAGCTTACAACGCACCACCCGCCGCGATGAGCAGTTCTTC. Residues: CASSLQRTTRRDEQFF.

CDR3 nucleotide sequence: TGTGCCTGGAGTCCCTTCACAGGGCCCGGAAACACCATATATTTT. Its translation is CAWSPFTGPGNTIYF. V gene TRBV30 combines with J gene TRBJ1-3; tentatively, D is TRBD1 (6 bases). Trimming stripped 2 bases from V and 4 bases from J, with 15 bases between. The CDR3 loop spans 15 amino acids. The germline gives CDR1 GTSNPN, CDR2 SVGIG (reference sequence).

The rearrangement uses TRBV9 and TRBJ2-1; 10 nucleotides line up with TRBD2. There are 15 residues in the CDR3. Per the germline V gene, CDR1 is SGDLS and CDR2 is YYNGEE. V lost 4 bases, J lost 6 bases, and 7 bases stayed unmatched. CDR3 region: CASSRRTSGPNEQFF. CDR3 nucleotides: TGTGCCAGCAGCCGCAGGACTAGCGGCCCCAATGAGCAGTTCTTC.

This clone was found once. The chain employs TRBV30 and TRBJ2-3; 10 bases line up with TRBD1. Germline CDR1 and CDR2: GTSNPN and SVGIG (reference sequence). Trimming took 2 bases from V and 3 from J; bases not matched to a gene: 5. There are 15 residues in the CDR3. The CDR3 spells CAWSTGQGETDTQYF. The DNA for the CDR3 is TGTGCCTGGAGTACCGGACAGGGGGAGACAGATACGCAGTATTTT.

The J gene is TRBJ2-5, the V gene TRBV30; 13 nucleotides agree with TRBD2. The CDR3 runs 16 residues. Per the germline V gene, CDR1 is GTSNPN and CDR2 is SVGIG (reference sequence). Trimming at V came to 1 base and at J to 1 base, leaving 3 bases not matched to a gene. In DNA form, the CDR3 reads TGTGCCTGGAGTGCGGGACTAGCGGGGTTCCAAGAGACCCAGTACTTC. It specifies CAWSAGLAGFQETQYF.

The chain couples TRBV7-8 to TRBJ1-1; D possibly corresponds to TRBD1 (5 bases). V gave up 4 bases and J gave up 6 bases, with 18 bases separating them. This CDR3 comprises 15 residues. CDR1 SGHVS and CDR2 FQNEAQ come from the germline V gene. CDR3 region: CASSSTAGVLAEAFF. Written as DNA, the CDR3 is TGTGCCAGCAGCTCAACGGCGGGGGTCCTCGCTGAAGCTTTCTTT.

This clone was seen just once. The chain links TRBV7-9 to TRBJ2-7; no clear D. The V gene's germline CDR1 is SEHNR and CDR2 FQNEAQ (reference sequence). V dropped 6 bases and J dropped 0 bases, with 12 bases sitting between them. The CDR3 totals 14 residues. The CDR3 sequence: CASSLTGSSYEQYF. CDR3 coding DNA: TGTGCCAGCAGTCTCACCGGGTCCTCCTACGAGCAGTACTTC.

This clone was observed a handful of times. This rearrangement joins TRBV5-1 to TRBJ2-3, with D unclear. V lost 3 bases and J lost 0, with 11 bases in between. CDR1 SGHRS and CDR2 YFSETQ come from the germline V gene. The CDR3 extends over 15 amino acids. The CDR3 nucleotides are TGCGCCAGCAGCTCTTCGTCTGTTAGCACAGATACGCAGTATTTT. The encoded protein is CASSSSSVSTDTQYF.

V gene TRBV4-3 combines with J gene TRBJ2-1; TRBD1 agrees at 7 bases. The CDR3 has 14 residues. The germline CDR1 and CDR2 sequences are LGHNA and YSLEER. V shed 2 bases and J 5 bases; nucleotides not matched to a gene: 3. This CDR3 is CASSQWTGDNEQFF. CDR3 DNA: TGCGCCAGCAGCCAATGGACAGGCGACAATGAGCAGTTCTTC.

The chain links TRBV6-6 to TRBJ2-1, with 14 nucleotides matching TRBD2. After removal of 6 bases from V and 7 bases from J, the junction contained 8 bases not matched to a gene. This CDR3 has 16 residues. Germline CDR1 and CDR2: MNHNY and SVGAGI (reference sequence). CDR3 sequence: CASSSLGLAGGNEQFF. CDR3 nucleotides: TGTGCCAGCAGCTCGCTAGGACTAGCGGGGGGTAATGAGCAGTTCTTC.

CDR3 in DNA: TGTGCCAGCAGCTTAGTAGCGGGAGAGCTCCCGTCCTACAATGAGCAGTTCTTC. Protein: CASSLVAGELPSYNEQFF. The chain combines TRBV13 with TRBJ2-1; the match to TRBD2 covers 9 bases. The V gene end was trimmed by 1 base and the J gene end by 1 base; junction bases not matched to a gene: 8. The CDR3 has 18 amino acids. Germline CDR1 and CDR2: PRHDT and FYEKMQ (reference sequence). The full variable domain, rest sourced from reference TRBV13 and TRBJ2-1, is AAGVIQSPRHLIKEKRETATLKCYPIPRHDTVYWYQQGPGQDPQFLISFYEKMQSDKGSIPDRFSAQQFSDYHSELNMSSLELGDSALYFCASSLVAGELPSYNEQFFGPGTRLTVL.

V and J are TRBV7-2 and TRBJ2-7; D is uncertain. Trimming took 5 bases from V and 6 from J, leaving 14 bases between them. This CDR3 has 13 residues. CDR1 and CDR2 (germline): SGHTA, FQGNSA. The CDR3 DNA follows: TGTGCCAGCAGCGGCGAGAGTTGGGGCGAGCAGTACTTC. Amino acid sequence: CASSGESWGEQYF.

This chain joins TRBV9 and TRBJ2-5; 10 bases fit TRBD2. Germline lookup yields CDR1 SGDLS and CDR2 YYNGEE. CDR3 length: 18 amino acids. The trim removed 1 base at V and 0 bases at J, leaving 9 bases unmatched. The CDR3: CASSVSSGGAPYQETQYF. CDR3 nucleotides: TGTGCCAGCAGCGTATCTAGCGGGGGCGCCCCTTACCAAGAGACCCAGTACTTC.

This clone was observed a single time. The chain employs TRBV19 and TRBJ1-5; D is uncertain. V was clipped by 4 bases and J by 1 base, with 11 bases between them. The CDR3 is 15 residues long. Germline CDR1 reads LNHDA; CDR2 reads SQIVND (reference sequence). The CDR3 here is CASSTTRVSNQPQHF. The CDR3 DNA sequence: TGTGCCAGTAGTACGACTAGAGTAAGCAATCAGCCCCAGCATTTT.

The V gene is TRBV20-1, the J gene TRBJ2-7, with D hard to call. V shed 0 bases and J shed 9 bases, with 9 bases lying between them. Germline loops: CDR1 DFQATT, CDR2 SNEGSKA (reference sequence). CDR3 length: 11 residues. The DNA for the CDR3 is TGCAGTGCTAGAGATGAAACGGTGCAGTACTTC. This codes for CSARDETVQYF.

This clone was seen a handful of times. This chain connects TRBV4-3 to TRBJ1-2; D gene ambiguous. V lost 4 bases to trimming and J lost 3 bases, with 12 bases between them. Germline assignment: CDR1 LGHNA and CDR2 YSLEER. The CDR3 has 14 amino acids. The CDR3 spells CASSRGRKDYGYTF. The CDR3 DNA reads TGCGCCAGCAGCCGTGGCAGGAAAGACTATGGCTACACCTTC.

There are a few counts of this clone. This sequence joins TRBV30 and TRBJ2-5, with D possibly being TRBD2 (5 bases). The germline V gene has CDR1 GTSNPN and CDR2 SVGIG (reference sequence). The CDR3 runs to 12 residues. Trimming removed 4 bases at V and 4 bases at J, with 10 bases between. CDR3 DNA: TGTGCCTGGAAGATGGCGGGAGAGACCCAGTACTTC. Its protein product is CAWKMAGETQYF.

V usage is TRBV27 and J usage is TRBJ2-1; 13 bases match TRBD2. Trimming took 5 bases from V and 5 from J; bases not matched to a gene: 6. This CDR3 spans 16 amino acids. The germline gives CDR1 MNHEY, CDR2 SMNVEV (reference sequence). The CDR3 coding sequence is TGTGCCAGCAGTCTAGCGACTAGCGGGGGGAACAATGAGCAGTTCTTC. This encodes CASSLATSGGNNEQFF.

In this sample, this clone turned up once. The chain has TRBV5-6 and TRBJ2-1; D tentatively fits TRBD1 or TRBD2 (5 bases each). This CDR3 has 15 residues. Germline V CDR1 and CDR2: SGHDT, YYEEEE. V lost 2 bases, J lost 8 bases, and 17 bases lay in between. Here the CDR3 reads CASSFFQTTGHEQFF. The CDR3 nucleotides read TGTGCCAGCAGCTTCTTTCAAACAACGGGGCATGAGCAGTTCTTC.